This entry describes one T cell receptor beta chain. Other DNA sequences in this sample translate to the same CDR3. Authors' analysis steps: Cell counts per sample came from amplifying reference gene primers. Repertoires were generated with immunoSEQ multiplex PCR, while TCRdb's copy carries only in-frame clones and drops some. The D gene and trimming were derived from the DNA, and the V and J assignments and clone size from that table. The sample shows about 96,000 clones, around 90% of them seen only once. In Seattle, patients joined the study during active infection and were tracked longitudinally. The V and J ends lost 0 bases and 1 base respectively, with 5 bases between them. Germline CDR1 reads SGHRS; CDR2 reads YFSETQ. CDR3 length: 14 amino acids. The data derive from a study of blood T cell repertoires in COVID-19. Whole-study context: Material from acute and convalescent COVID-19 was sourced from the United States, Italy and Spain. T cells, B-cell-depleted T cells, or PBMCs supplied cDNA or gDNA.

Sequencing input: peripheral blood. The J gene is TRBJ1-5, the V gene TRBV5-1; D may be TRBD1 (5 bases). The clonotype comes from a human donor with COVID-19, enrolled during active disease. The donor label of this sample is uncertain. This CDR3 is CASSLAGSNQPQHF. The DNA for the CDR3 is TGCGCCAGCAGCTTGGCAGGGAGCAATCAGCCCCAGCATTTT.